This passage covers 20 T cell receptor beta chains from one sample sequenced in a study of molecular identifiers for immune sequencing clone quantification (dated by TCRdb to 2017 to 2018). Library creation used PCR. The sample was run on an Illumina HiSeq 4000. TCRdb reran the public reads through fastp at Q25 and MiXCR, keeping productive beta chains. Rows merge per CDR3 protein into single entries with the most common DNA and genes. Across this sample there are more than 250,000 distinct CDR3 sequences, with roughly 23% seen only once. The ten most abundant clones make up under 0.95% of the sample. The sequenced sample consisted of naive CD8+ T cells from blood, with Jurkat cell RNA spiked in. The sample's cell subset or site label, in plain terms: FACS-sorted CD8+CD4-CCR7+CD45RA+ naive T cells. The receptor source for this set is a human donor in good health. Some libraries in this study had Jurkat cell RNA spiked in.

In this sample, this clonotype turned up many times. V is TRBV5-8 and J is TRBJ1-2; TRBD1 is a possible D gene (6 bases). CDR3 length equals 13 residues. Trimming took 3 bases from V and 4 from J, leaving 10 bases between them. The germline gives CDR1 SGHTS, CDR2 YDEGEE. The CDR3 bases are TGTGCCAGCAGCTGGGGGACAAGCTATGGCTACACCTTC. Translation: CASSWGTSYGYTF. Looking up the rest from reference TRBV5-8 and TRBJ1-2 gives the full variable domain: EAGVTQSPTHLIKTRGQQATLRCSPISGHTSVYWYQQALGLGLQFLLWYDEGEERNRGNFPPRFSGRQFPNYSSELNVNALELEDSALYLCASSWGTSYGYTFGSGTRLTVV.

This clonotype has at least ten counts. The rearrangement joins TRBV27 to TRBJ1-1, with D unresolved. Trimming removed 5 bases from V and 1 base from J, with 14 bases in between. The CDR3 totals 15 residues. CDR1 and CDR2 from the germline V gene are MNHEY and SMNVEV (reference sequence). The CDR3 loop reads CASSLVGLQNTEAFF. Written as DNA, the CDR3 is TGTGCCAGCAGTCTCGTCGGGCTCCAGAACACTGAAGCTTTCTTT.

This clonotype was recorded at least ten times. The gene calls are TRBV7-6 and TRBJ1-3, with 12 bases that match TRBD1. The germline CDR1 and CDR2 sequences are SGHVS and FNYEAQ. There are 15 residues in the CDR3. V lost 5 bases and J lost 8; bases outside the gene matches: 7. CDR3 sequence: CASSPGTGGPDTIYF. The CDR3 DNA reads TGTGCCAGCAGCCCCGGGACAGGGGGCCCGGACACCATATATTTT.

This clonotype was recorded at least ten times. The chain uses TRBV2 and TRBJ1-2; D remains ambiguous. CDR1 and CDR2 from the germline V gene are SNHLY and FYNNEI. The V gene lost 5 bases and the J gene lost 0 bases, with 10 bases spanning the gap. The CDR3 totals 14 residues. The CDR3 region has the DNA TGTGCCAGCAGTAACGGACCGGCTAACTATGGCTACACCTTC. Its protein product is CASSNGPANYGYTF.

Details on this clonotype: The CDR3 carries no conserved terminal phenylalanine or tryptophan, so it likely arises from a read error. V and J are TRBV28 and TRBJ2-7, with TRBD2 matching 8 bases. Trimming cost V 1 base and J 5 bases; bases outside gene matches: 4. The CDR3 runs to 14 residues. CDR1 is MDHEN, CDR2 SYDVKM, per germline. CDR3 amino acids: CASSLSSGGHEQYS. The DNA of the CDR3 is TGTGCCAGCAGTTTATCATCGGGGGGGCACGAGCAGTACTCC.

The chain is built from TRBV28 and TRBJ2-1; 11 bases align to TRBD2. The junction had 10 bases not matched to a gene; V was cut back by 6 bases and J by 15 bases. Germline loops: CDR1 MDHEN, CDR2 SYDVKM. This CDR3 has 13 amino acids. CDR3 DNA: TGTGCCAGCAGGATCACCCTAGCGGGAGGCTCGTTCTTC. It specifies CASRITLAGGSFF.

Comments on this clonotype: This could be a read error, since a much larger clone is one nucleotide away. The chain carries TRBV6-1 and TRBJ1-1; D is unclear. CDR1 is MNHNS, CDR2 SASEGT, per germline. The CDR3 covers 14 residues. Trimming stripped 8 bases from V and 0 bases from J, with 13 bases between. The CDR3 nucleotides are TGTGCCAGCCCCCATATTCGGCTGAACACTGAAGCTTTCTTT. Protein product: CASPHIRLNTEAFF.

This clonotype has ten or more counts. The chain links TRBV5-1 to TRBJ2-3; 7 bases agree with TRBD2. Germline V gene lookup returns CDR1 SGHRS and CDR2 YFSETQ. This CDR3 is 15 amino acids long. V was clipped by 2 bases and J by 2 bases; unmatched bases: 5. The CDR3 loop is CASSLGGGVTDTQYF. DNA for the CDR3: TGCGCCAGCAGCTTAGGCGGGGGAGTCACAGATACGCAGTATTTT. Looking up the rest from reference TRBV5-1 and TRBJ2-3 gives the full variable domain: KAGVTQTPRYLIKTRGQQVTLSCSPISGHRSVSWYQQTPGQGLQFLFEYFSETQRNKGNFPGRFSGRQFSNSRSEMNVSTLELGDSALYLCASSLGGGVTDTQYFGPGTRLTVL.

Of note for this clonotype: A much larger clone sits a single nucleotide away, making a read error possible. The chain couples TRBV20-1 to TRBJ2-1; a weak D match, TRBD2 (6 bases). The germline CDR1 and CDR2 sequences are DFQATT and SNEGSKA (reference sequence). Trimming removed 0 bases at V and 6 bases at J, with 15 bases between. This CDR3 spans 15 amino acids. Written as DNA, the CDR3 is TGCAGTGCTAGAGATAGAACGGGAGTAGGCAATGAGCAGTTCTTC. As protein: CSARDRTGVGNEQFF.

The sample holds many counts of this clonotype. The chain carries TRBV6-5 and TRBJ1-1, with 8 nucleotides matching TRBD1. V trimming: 0 bases; J trimming: 8 bases; junction bases outside the gene matches: 5. The CDR3 covers 14 residues. CDR1 and CDR2 from the germline V gene are MNHEY and SVGAGI. The CDR3 sequence is CASSYSSTGEEAFF. The CDR3 DNA reads as TGTGCCAGCAGTTACTCTTCGACAGGGGAGGAAGCTTTCTTT.

This clonotype was observed many times. The genes are TRBV5-6 and TRBJ2-4; D is unresolved. V lost 4 bases and J lost 7, with 9 bases in between. The CDR3 consists of 12 residues. The germline V gene encodes CDR1 SGHDT and CDR2 YYEEEE. CDR3 residues: CASSLMDNIQYF. CDR3 coding DNA: TGTGCCAGCAGCCTCATGGACAACATTCAGTACTTC.

In this sample, this clonotype turned up a few times. Given a much more abundant clone one base away, this may be a read error. The rearrangement joins TRBV12-3 or TRBV12-4 to TRBJ2-2; 7 bases are shared with TRBD1. CDR3 size: 14 residues. V shed 4 bases and J 1 base; nucleotides not matched to a gene: 0. The CDR3: CASSWDRNTGELFF. Written as DNA, the CDR3 is TGTGCCAGCAGTTGGGACAGGAACACCGGGGAGCTGTTTTTT.

The CDR3 region has the DNA TGTGCCAGCAATTGGGGAGAGTTTGCAGGGGACACTGAAGCTTTCTTT. Translated: CASNWGEFAGDTEAFF. The chain employs TRBV6-1 and TRBJ1-1; D may be TRBD1 (6 bases). The ends were cut back, 7 bases at V and 3 bases at J, with 21 bases in the middle. There are 16 residues in the CDR3. Per the germline V gene, CDR1 is MNHNS and CDR2 is SASEGT.

In its sample, this clonotype was seen many times. The chain has TRBV6-5 and TRBJ1-1; D gene unclear. The germline gives CDR1 MNHEY, CDR2 SVGAGI. The CDR3 contains 15 residues. V shed 7 bases and J shed 5 bases, with 20 bases lying between them. CDR3 amino acids: CASIDSGGGRTEAFF. The DNA of the CDR3 is TGTGCCAGCATCGACTCAGGTGGCGGAAGGACTGAAGCTTTCTTT.

This clonotype appeared many times. The V gene is TRBV7-2, the J gene TRBJ2-7, with D tentatively TRBD2 (6 bases). The germline V gene encodes CDR1 SGHTA and CDR2 FQGNSA. The CDR3 covers 15 residues. Trimming took 0 bases from V and 1 from J, leaving 10 bases between them. The DNA for the CDR3 is TGTGCCAGCAGCTTAGCAGGGACTTTTTCCTACGAGCAGTACTTC. Translated, it gives CASSLAGTFSYEQYF.

This clonotype was seen at least ten times. The chain uses TRBV27 and TRBJ1-1; no firm D call. The ends were cut back, 4 bases at V and 0 bases at J, with 9 bases in the middle. The CDR3 loop spans 14 amino acids. Germline V gene sequence: CDR1 MNHEY, CDR2 SMNVEV (reference sequence). The CDR3 nucleotides are TGTGCCAGCAGTTATGGGGAGATGAACACTGAAGCTTTCTTT. This translates into CASSYGEMNTEAFF.

The chain combines TRBV19 with TRBJ1-1; D is possibly TRBD1 (5 bases). The CDR3 has 15 residues. V lost 2 bases and J 8 bases, leaving 18 bases between the germline ends. CDR1 is LNHDA, CDR2 SQIVND, per germline (reference sequence). This CDR3 reads CASSIPGTWGTEAFF. The CDR3 DNA is TGTGCCAGTAGTATACCAGGGACGTGGGGCACCGAAGCTTTCTTT.

This clonotype was observed a few times. The rearrangement joins TRBV11-2 to TRBJ2-7, with unresolved D. Trimming shortened V by 4 bases and J by 2 bases, and 12 bases separated the two germline ends. The CDR3 is 14 residues long. Looked up from germline, CDR1 is SGHAT and CDR2 is FQNNGV. CDR3 sequence (DNA): TGTGCCAGCAGCTCCCCTGCCCTTACCTACGAGCAGTACTTC. Translating it yields CASSSPALTYEQYF. Full variable domain (outside the CDR3, taken from reference TRBV11-2 and TRBJ2-7): EAGVAQSPRYKIIEKRQSVAFWCNPISGHATLYWYQQILGQGPKLLIQFQNNGVVDDSQLPKDRFSAERLKGVDSTLKIQPAKLEDSAVYLCASSSPALTYEQYFGPGTRLTVT.

V gene TRBV6-1 combines with J gene TRBJ2-7, with D unresolved. The CDR3 has 11 residues. Trimming removed 2 bases from V and 9 bases from J, with 8 bases in between. Germline values: CDR1 MNHNS, CDR2 SASEGT. CDR3 bases: TGTGCCAGCAGTGAAAATAAGTTGCAGTACTTC. Translated: CASSENKLQYF.

This clonotype occurred many times. The chain uses TRBV30 and TRBJ2-7, with 9 bases lining up with TRBD2. The V segment lost 6 bases and the J segment 4 bases; nucleotides outside the gene matches: 4. Germline loops: CDR1 GTSNPN, CDR2 SVGIG (reference sequence). The CDR3 is 12 residues long. As DNA, the CDR3 is TGTGCCTGCGGGACTAGCTTATACGAGCAGTACTTC. This gives the protein CACGTSLYEQYF.